The 19 T cell receptor beta chains in this list originate from one sample, sequenced in a study of blood T cell repertoires in COVID-19. Produced via immunoSEQ multiplex PCR; TCRdb's table is partial and in-frame only. The profile covers about 140,000 clones, with approximately 80% appearing a single time and approximately 9.5% taken by the ten largest. Specimen: peripheral blood. These receptors all come from a woman older than 75 in a cohort sampled during active or convalescent COVID-19.

The V gene is TRBV7-9, the J gene TRBJ2-7; D gene uncertain. Germline V CDR1 and CDR2: SEHNR, FQNEAQ (reference sequence). This CDR3 region has 13 residues. V was cut by 0 bases and J by 3 bases, with 6 bases left in between. The CDR3 bases are TGTGCCAGCAGCTTAGCCGGTTACTACGAGCAGTACGTC. Translated: CASSLAGYYEQYV.

V gene TRBV5-4 combines with J gene TRBJ2-1; TRBD1 agrees at 10 bases. Germline values: CDR1 SGHNT, CDR2 YYREEE (reference sequence). This CDR3 is built from 15 residues. J lost 3 bases, V lost 4 bases, and 4 bases had no gene match. CDR3 loop: CASSRGQGFYNEQFF. In nucleotides, the CDR3 is TGTGCCAGCAGCCGGGGACAGGGGTTCTACAATGAGCAGTTCTTC.

The J gene is TRBJ1-6, the V gene TRBV19; 7 bases align to TRBD1. V lost 5 bases to trimming and J lost 7 bases; unmatched junction nucleotides: 8. The germline CDR1 and CDR2 sequences are LNHDA and SQIVND (reference sequence). The CDR3 runs 15 residues. CDR3 in amino acids: CASSADRSLNSPLHF. The CDR3 nucleotides are TGTGCCAGTAGTGCGGACAGGTCATTAAATTCACCCCTCCACTTT.

V is TRBV18 and J is TRBJ1-2, with a possible D match to TRBD1 (6 bases). The CDR3 spans 15 residues. CDR1 is KGHSH, CDR2 LQKENI, per germline. With 9 bases removed from V and 4 bases from J, the gap between germline ends came to 21 bases. The CDR3 reads CASRPDGRGAYGYTF. In nucleotides, the CDR3 is TGTGCCAGTAGACCGGACGGCAGGGGAGCCTATGGCTACACCTTC.

The V gene is TRBV30, the J gene TRBJ1-2; 8 bases align to TRBD1. The CDR3 is 16 amino acids. From germline, CDR1 is GTSNPN and CDR2 SVGIG (reference sequence). The CDR3: CASHYPGQAVSYGYTF. CDR3 coding DNA: TGTGCGAGTCACTACCCGGGACAGGCGGTTTCCTATGGCTACACCTTC.

This clone was seen only a few times. The chain employs TRBV10-3 and TRBJ1-4; a weak D match, TRBD1 (5 bases). The CDR3 length is 12 residues. V dropped 2 bases and J dropped 8 bases, with 6 bases sitting between them. Germline CDR1 is ENHRY and CDR2 is SYGVKD. This CDR3 is CAISEQGEKLFF. The CDR3 nucleotides are TGTGCCATCAGTGAGCAGGGAGAAAAACTGTTTTTT.

Remarks on this clone: At one of its ends the junction is not consistent with the germline gene, which may arise from a read error. In DNA form, the CDR3 reads TGTGCCAGCAGTTTAGGCCACAGGGATAGCGATCAGCCCCAGCATTTT. Its translation is CASSLGHRDSDQPQHF. J is TRBJ1-5 and V is TRBV27; weak D call: TRBD1 (6 bases). There are 16 residues in the CDR3. Looked up from germline, CDR1 is MNHEY and CDR2 is SMNVEV (reference sequence).

The chain has TRBV28 and TRBJ1-5, with a weak D call TRBD1 (6 bases). This CDR3 is built from 14 residues. Germline CDR1 MDHEN, CDR2 SYDVKM. V shed 2 bases and J shed 6 bases, with 11 bases lying between them. The CDR3 nucleotides read TGTGCCAGCAGTTTAACACAGGGCCGTCAGCCCCAGCATTTT. Its protein product is CASSLTQGRQPQHF.

This sequence joins TRBV20-1 and TRBJ1-4; unclear D gene. Trimming removed 1 base at V and 12 bases at J, with 9 bases between. Germline V gene sequence: CDR1 DFQATT, CDR2 SNEGSKA (reference sequence). The CDR3 totals 11 residues. CDR3 sequence: CSARVSRELFF. DNA of the CDR3: TGCAGTGCTAGAGTTAGCCGAGAACTGTTTTTT.

The rearrangement links TRBV7-2 to TRBJ2-5; TRBD2 matches at 11 bases. The CDR3 runs to 16 residues. V shed 4 bases, J shed 5 bases, and the junction held 9 bases outside the gene matches. Germline CDR1 reads SGHTA; CDR2 reads FQGNSA. The CDR3 DNA reads TGTGCCAGCAGCTCGATAGCGGGGGGGCCGGTGGAGACCCAGTACTTC. Amino acids: CASSSIAGGPVETQYF.

V is TRBV28 and J is TRBJ2-5; 15 nucleotides agree with TRBD2. The germline CDR1 and CDR2 sequences are MDHEN and SYDVKM. CDR3 length: 15 amino acids. The V and J ends lost 6 bases and 7 bases, in that order; junction bases with no gene match: 6. The CDR3 region has the DNA TGTGCCAGCAGAAACGGACTAGCGGGGGGGCGGACCCAGTACTTC. Amino acid sequence: CASRNGLAGGRTQYF.

This chain uses TRBV6-5 with TRBJ1-2; TRBD1 matches 8 bases. J lost 6 bases, V lost 0 bases, and 6 bases had no gene match. Germline-derived CDR1 and CDR2 are MNHEY and SVGAGI. The CDR3 loop spans 15 amino acids. The chain's CDR3 is CASSYSRTGLDGYTF. The CDR3 DNA reads as TGTGCCAGCAGTTACTCAAGGACAGGGTTAGATGGCTACACCTTC.

The chain links TRBV5-1 to TRBJ1-1, with 8 bases matching TRBD1. CDR3 length: 14 residues. From germline, CDR1 is SGHRS and CDR2 YFSETQ. V lost 0 bases and J lost 5; bases outside the gene matches: 3. Here the CDR3 DNA reads TGCGCCAGCAGCTTGGGACAGGGGAGGACTGAAGCTTTCTTT. It is translated as CASSLGQGRTEAFF.

This chain connects TRBV10-3 to TRBJ2-3, with D tentatively TRBD1 (5 bases). Trimming cost V 3 bases and J 0 bases, with 10 bases left between them. Per germline, CDR1 ENHRY and CDR2 SYGVKD. The CDR3 runs 15 residues. The CDR3 DNA reads TGTGCCATCAGTGACCGGCAGGGTAGCACAGATACGCAGTATTTT. This codes for CAISDRQGSTDTQYF.

The rearrangement joins TRBV4-2 to TRBJ1-4, with TRBD1 identical over 8 bases. The CDR3 contains 16 residues. The germline CDR1 and CDR2 sequences are LGHNA and YNFKEQ. V was clipped by 1 base and J by 8 bases; unmatched bases: 9. CDR3 sequence (DNA): TGTGCCAGCAGCCAAGTTAGGACAGGGAGTTACGAAAAACTGTTTTTT. Its protein product is CASSQVRTGSYEKLFF.

The J gene is TRBJ2-1, the V gene TRBV5-1; D possibly corresponds to TRBD2 (5 bases). This CDR3 comprises 16 residues. V dropped 2 bases and J dropped 1 base, with 13 bases sitting between them. Germline V gene sequence: CDR1 SGHRS, CDR2 YFSETQ. The CDR3 bases are TGCGCCAGCAGCTTCGGAGCGGCGCAATCCTACAATGAGCAGTTCTTC. Translated, it gives CASSFGAAQSYNEQFF.

The genes are TRBV3-1 (or the pseudogene TRBV3-2) and TRBJ2-7, with 9 bases identical to TRBD1. CDR1 is LGHDT, CDR2 YNNKEL, per germline (reference sequence). This CDR3 comprises 14 residues. Germline trimming cut 10 bases from V and 3 bases from J; bases unmatched to any gene: 10. CDR3 bases: TGTGCCACTCTGGGGGGACAGGGTCTCTACGAGCAGTACGTC. Residues: CATLGGQGLYEQYV.

This clone was picked up one time. The V call is TRBV7-8, the J call TRBJ2-7, with a possible D match to TRBD1 (6 bases). V was shortened by 7 bases and J by 3 bases, with 13 bases between the two germline ends. The CDR3 is 13 residues long. Germline CDR1 is SGHVS and CDR2 is FQNEAQ. In DNA, the CDR3 is TGTGCCAGCACCGGGGACACCAACTACGAGCAGTACTTC. It specifies CASTGDTNYEQYF.

The J gene is TRBJ1-1, the V gene TRBV7-9; D unclear. Germline CDR1 SEHNR, CDR2 FQNEAQ (reference sequence). The CDR3 loop spans 13 amino acids. Trimming left V 8 bases short and J 0 bases short, with 10 bases between. The CDR3 coding sequence is TGTGCCAGCCAGACAACCATGAACACTGAAGCTTTCTTT. It is translated as CASQTTMNTEAFF. Combining the CDR3 with reference TRBV7-9 and TRBJ1-1 gives the whole variable domain DTGVSQNPRHKITKRGQNVTFRCDPISEHNRLYWYRQTLGQGPEFLTYFQNEAQLEKSRLLSDRFSAERPKGSFSTLEIQRTEQGDSAMYLCASQTTMNTEAFFGQGTRLTVV.